The rows below give T cell receptor beta chains drawn from one sample of a study of T-cell reconstitution after alpha-beta-depleted transplantation in children. MiXCR was run by TCRdb on the PCR reads, yielding one entry per CDR3 protein. The repertoire consists of around 200,000 distinct CDR3 sequences, with around a sixth occurring once and the leading ten covering 43%. Sequenced here: PBMCs, mostly from graft donor cells, sampled 360 days after TCRalphabeta/CD19-depleted stem cell transplant. These receptors were taken from a male patient aged 2 to 10 who had a stem cell transplant for acute lymphoblastic leukemia, so the T cells may come from the graft donor. The CDR3 runs from the conserved cysteine through the conserved F or W. The D gene is left open where the match is weak. Clone size, where shown, is once, few, many, or a class for clones that have expanded.

-,TRBJ1-2,TRBV20-1,-,CSARTRKGRGRYYGYTF,TGCAGTGCTAGAACGCGAAAAGGACGGGGGAGGTACTATGGCTACACCTTC
-,TRBJ2-1,TRBV7-2,few,CASSLYAGGRNEQFF,TGTGCCAGCAGCTTATATGCGGGCGGACGGAATGAGCAGTTCTTC
-,TRBJ2-7,TRBV27,-,CASSFGQGRDEQYF,TGTGCCAGCAGTTTCGGGCAGGGTCGGGACGAGCAGTACTTC
-,TRBJ1-2,TRBV2,-,CASSEFGGDGYTF,TGTGCCAGCAGTGAATTTGGGGGCGATGGCTACACCTTC
-,TRBJ1-2,TRBV6-6,few,CASSGNYGYTF,TGTGCCAGCAGTGGTAACTATGGCTACACCTTC
-,TRBJ2-7,TRBV21-1,-,CASSKLTHTYEQYF,TGTGCCAGCAGCAAACTAACTCATACCTACGAGCAGTACTTC
-,TRBJ1-3,TRBV11-2,few,CASTWGQSFSGNTIYF,TGTGCCAGCACCTGGGGGCAGTCTTTCTCTGGAAACACCATATATTTT
-,TRBJ1-1,TRBV5-1,-,CASSLAAGNTEAFF,TGCGCCAGCAGCTTGGCCGCGGGGAACACTGAAGCTTTCTTT
TRBD2,TRBJ2-1,TRBV28,-,CASRSGGHNEQFF,TGTGCCAGCAGAAGCGGGGGACACAATGAGCAGTTCTTC
-,TRBJ1-1,TRBV7-2,-,CASSSQAGNTEAFF,TGTGCCAGCAGCTCACAGGCAGGGAACACTGAAGCTTTCTTT
TRBD2,TRBJ2-3,TRBV14,-,CASSLHLAGSTDTQYF,TGTGCCAGCAGCCTACATTTAGCGGGGTCCACAGATACGCAGTATTTT
-,TRBJ1-5,TRBV6-2/TRBV6-3,few,CASRTRGIGQPQHF,TGTGCCAGCAGAACCCGGGGGATAGGGCAGCCCCAGCATTTT
TRBD1,TRBJ1-5,TRBV20-1,few,CSARGQGAGQPQHF,TGCAGTGCGCGTGGACAGGGGGCCGGCCAGCCCCAGCATTTT
-,TRBJ1-5,TRBV18,-,CASSPPVGHDNQPQHF,TGTGCCAGCTCACCACCAGTTGGACATGACAATCAGCCCCAGCATTTT
-,TRBJ2-2,TRBV6-2/TRBV6-3,few,CASSPIGKETGELFF,TGTGCCAGCAGTCCCATTGGGAAGGAAACCGGGGAGCTGTTTTTT
-,TRBJ2-3,TRBV6-5,-,CASSSHWGGQIGTQYF,TGTGCCAGCAGTTCCCACTGGGGGGGGCAAATTGGTACGCAGTATTTT
TRBD1,TRBJ2-7,TRBV28,many,CASSSSGTGGVQQYF,TGTGCCAGCAGTTCATCCGGGACAGGGGGAGTGCAGCAGTACTTC
-,TRBJ2-3,TRBV7-2,few,CASSLPVGAHGYTDTQYF,TGTGCCAGCAGCTTACCGGTGGGGGCCCATGGGTACACAGATACGCAGTATTTT
TRBD2,TRBJ2-7,TRBV27,few,CASSLTPSRGAIYEQYF,TGTGCCAGCAGTTTAACCCCCTCGCGGGGGGCGATCTACGAGCAGTACTTC
TRBD2,TRBJ2-6,TRBV10-3,few,CAISEPLAGGPSGANVLTF,TGTGCCATCAGTGAGCCCCTAGCGGGGGGCCCCTCTGGGGCCAACGTCCTGACTTTC
TRBD2,TRBJ2-5,TRBV7-7,few,CASSRIAGAQETQYF,TGTGCCAGCAGTCGTATAGCGGGGGCCCAAGAGACCCAGTACTTC
-,TRBJ2-2,TRBV5-1,many,CASSPGATNTGELFF,TGCGCCAGCAGCCCAGGGGCCACGAACACCGGGGAGCTGTTTTTT
-,TRBJ2-7,TRBV12-3/TRBV12-4,many,CASRADLTHYEQYF,TGTGCCAGCAGAGCAGATTTAACGCACTACGAGCAGTACTTC
-,TRBJ2-7,TRBV18,-,CASSPNEGQGFYEQYF,TGTGCCAGCTCACCAAACGAAGGTCAGGGTTTTTACGAGCAGTACTTC
TRBD1,TRBJ1-2,TRBV10-3,-,CAISADRGGDYSGYTF,TGTGCCATCAGTGCCGACAGGGGTGGGGACTATTCTGGCTACACCTTC
-,TRBJ2-3,TRBV20-1,many,CSASRGPTLTTDTQYF,TGCAGTGCTAGTCGGGGGCCCACTCTCACTACAGATACGCAGTATTTT
-,TRBJ2-1,TRBV9,few,CASSQIPRLTYNEQFF,TGTGCCAGCAGCCAAATACCTCGCCTGACCTACAATGAGCAGTTCTTC
-,TRBJ2-7,TRBV15,-,CATSRDRSGGTVFYEQYF,TGTGCCACCAGCAGAGATCGATCGGGCGGGACAGTTTTCTACGAGCAGTACTTC